This T cell receptor beta chain is drawn from a study of blood T cell repertoires in COVID-19 (TCRdb year 2020). Some background on the complete study: Collaborator samples came from the United States, Italy and Spain and covered acute and convalescent phases of COVID-19. A freely available public database, intended as a resource for researchers studying the immune response to SARS-CoV-2, is where the repertoires were released. The material from the prospective study consisted of cDNA or gDNA derived from T cells, B-cell-depleted T cells, or PBMCs. Where HLA class I and class II types were available, the types were taken from metadata supplied by the sample provider, not from assay-based typing. Subjects who had been exposed to COVID-19, were actively infected with it, or had recovered from it provided the deeply sampled blood TCRbeta repertoires that made up the dataset. The sample metadata nearly always contained a de-identified subject ID, COVID-19 status, age in years and sex. Samples came from the ongoing ImmuneRACE study (first 160 participants) plus 1,254 subjects from 6 global collaborators.

TCRbeta CDR3 regions were amplified from genomic DNA by means of the immunoSEQ Assay, a bias-controlled multiplex PCR. The original methods were these. The number of nucleated cells in each sample was estimated from the amplification of reference gene primers within the assay. To quantify the absolute abundance of each unique TCRbeta CDR3 rearrangement, sequence reads were collapsed and filtered. For each sample, productive Simpson clonality was calculated by taking the square root of Simpson's diversity index across productive rearrangements. The table was pulled from immuneACCESS by TCRdb, which kept in-frame rearrangements only. Such tables lose some clones; where checked, under half of the loss comes from unresolved V genes, and the rest has no known cause. V, J and clone size derive from that table, while D and trimming were established from the DNA sequence. The sample contains about 69,000 clones, roughly nine tenths of them found a single time. The ten largest clones capture approximately 4.9% of the sample.

The germline V gene sets CDR1 to SGHRS and CDR2 to YFSETQ. V lost 4 bases and J lost 6 bases, and the count of bases not matched to a germline gene is 5. The CDR3 holds 14 amino acids from the cysteine to the phenylalanine. CDR3 DNA is the only sequence kept; it has 42 bases, read in frame from the first base. Points the paper makes about the study in general: The quantity of clinical and demographic metadata differed by source and by participant and was supplied without curation.

Collaborating institutions collected whole blood in K2EDTA tubes following their own protocols. Collaborator samples were shipped for TCRbeta analysis as frozen whole blood, isolated PBMCs, or DNA extracted from either sample type. Regarding this clone: No antigen is known for it. The sample holds no much larger clone one base away, and base qualities are not on file.

Sequenced input: peripheral blood. The chain employs TRBV5-1 and TRBJ1-5, with 9 central nucleotides matching TRBD1. This clonotype was sampled from a woman aged 18-30 years with acute or convalescent COVID-19. The CDR3 here reads CASSVTGGLQPQHF. The DNA sequence follows: TGCGCCAGCAGCGTCACAGGGGGCCTTCAGCCCCAGCATTTT.